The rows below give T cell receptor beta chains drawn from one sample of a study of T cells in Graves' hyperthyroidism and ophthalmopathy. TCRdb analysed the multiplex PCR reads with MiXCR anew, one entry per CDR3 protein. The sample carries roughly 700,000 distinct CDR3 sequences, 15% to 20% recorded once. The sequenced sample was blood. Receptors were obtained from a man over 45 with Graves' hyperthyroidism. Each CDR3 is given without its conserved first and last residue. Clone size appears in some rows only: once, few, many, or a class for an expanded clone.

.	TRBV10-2	ASSEPRASGKSSTGELF
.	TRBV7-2	ASSLFYPSGELF
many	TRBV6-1	ASSAFGTGEYGYT
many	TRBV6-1	ASSARDRQNTEAF
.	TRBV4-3	ASSQGRPYEQY
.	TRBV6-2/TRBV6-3	ASSPSGLRGPEQF
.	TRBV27	ASSGGTGGANQPQH
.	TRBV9	ASNVEGLAGGDEQF
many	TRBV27	ASSSQGLDTQY
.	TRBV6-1	ASTAASYGYT
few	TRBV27	ANSFGQGAYEQY
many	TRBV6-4	ASSEEAGGLGTQY
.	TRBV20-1	SAKDRLAGEREQF
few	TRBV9	ASSKTGGSYGYT
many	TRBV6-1	ASSRDWRGTGELF
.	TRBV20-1	SAFASLNEQF
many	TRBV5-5	ASSLIASDLYEQY
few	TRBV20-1	SARGFQGRETQY
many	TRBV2	ASSKGQGAYNEQF
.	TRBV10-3	AIRGDSVTNSPLH
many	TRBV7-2	ASSPGAEAKNIQY
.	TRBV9	ASSVDSLNTEAF
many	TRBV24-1	ATSDRYGGYGYT
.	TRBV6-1	ASSETASGELF
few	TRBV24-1	ATGATSGRAVNEQF